Below, one T cell receptor (beta chain) is given with its context. This record comes from a study of blood T cell repertoires in COVID-19. Trimming pared 4 bases from V and 2 bases from J, leaving 9 bases between. The germline V gene has CDR1 SGHVS and CDR2 FNYEAQ. The length of the CDR3 is 13 residues. Clones were read by immunoSEQ multiplex PCR, and TCRdb kept only the in-frame ones, dropping some. Of some 210,000 clones listed, just over 90% were seen once; the top ten hold approximately 1.2%. Input material: peripheral blood. This sequence originates from a man aged 25-40 years with acute or convalescent COVID-19. This chain links TRBV7-6 with TRBJ2-7; possible D gene TRBD1, 6 bases. The CDR3, as DNA: TGTGCCAGCAGCTGGACAGAGGCCTACGAGCAGTACTTC. Its protein product is CASSWTEAYEQYF.